Below are 16 T cell receptor beta chains sequenced from a single sample in a study of regulatory T cells in long-lasting Graves disease. The TCR beta library used iRepertoire HTBI primers with Arm-PCR amplification of CDR3. TCRdb recomputed calls from the multiplex PCR reads with MiXCR, one row per CDR3 protein. The table lists roughly 490,000 distinct CDR3 sequences, about 20% of them singletons, with around 13% in the top ten. Time point in this sample: persistent/refractory GD, antithyroid drugs over 5 years with positive TRAb. PBMC-extracted RNA yielded the TCR library. The specimen was peripheral blood mononuclear cells (PBMCs), collected when the disease was refractory, from a patient treated with antithyroid drugs. These receptors were taken from a female donor with Graves disease.

The table lists this clonotype with a count of one. V usage is TRBV18 and J usage is TRBJ1-1; weak D call: TRBD1 (6 bases). CDR1 is KGHSH and CDR2 is LQKENI in the germline V gene. Trimming took 7 bases from V and 1 from J, leaving 16 bases between them. The CDR3 has 15 amino acids. CDR3 bases: TGTGCCAGCTTACCCCAGGGGAGTTGGAACACTGAAGCTTTCTTT. Translation gives CASLPQGSWNTEAFF.

The chain carries TRBV12-3 or TRBV12-4 and TRBJ2-3; D possibly corresponds to TRBD2 (5 bases). The CDR3 contains 15 residues. Trimming removed 1 base from V and 3 bases from J, with 11 bases in between. The CDR3 region is CASSLGGAATDTQYF. CDR3 sequence (DNA): TGTGCCAGCAGTTTAGGGGGAGCGGCAACAGATACGCAGTATTTT.

The V and J genes are TRBV29-1 and TRBJ1-2; possible D gene TRBD1, 6 bases. The CDR3 extends over 11 amino acids. Between the trimmed V and J ends, which lost 6 bases and 7 bases, there was a span of 12 bases. Germline V gives CDR1 SQVTM, CDR2 ANQGSEA. This CDR3 reads CSVIRGGGYTF. CDR3 nucleotide sequence: TGCAGCGTGATCAGGGGCGGTGGCTACACCTTC. The full variable domain, in which reference TRBV29-1 and TRBJ1-2 provide the parts outside the CDR3, is SAVISQKPSRDICQRGTSLTIQCQVDSQVTMMFWYRQQPGQSLTLIATANQGSEATYESGFVIDKFPISRPNLTFSTLTVSNMSPEDSSIYLCSVIRGGGYTFGSGTRLTVV.

A word on this clonotype: A far larger clone differs by one base, so this is likely a read error. The chain carries TRBV6-4 and TRBJ1-1; D is uncertain. Germline lookup yields CDR1 MRHNA and CDR2 SNTAGT. The CDR3 length is 13 residues. The CDR3, as DNA: TGTGCCGGCAGTGACACAGCACACACTGAAGCTTTCTTT. Encoded protein: CAGSDTAHTEAFF.

This clonotype was observed many times. The germline gene is not matched at one end of the junction; a read error may be the cause. The gene calls are TRBV28 and TRBJ2-7; no clear D gene. Germline CDR1 MDHEN, CDR2 SYDVKM. CDR3 size: 11 residues. The CDR3 region has the DNA TGTGCCAGCAGTCCCTCGGAAGGGCCAGTATTC. It specifies CASSPSEGPVF.

The chain couples TRBV12-3 or TRBV12-4 to TRBJ1-2; D is perhaps TRBD1 (5 bases). The V gene lost 2 bases and the J gene lost 8 bases, with 12 bases spanning the gap. The CDR3 is made up of 13 amino acids. The CDR3 DNA is TGTGCCAGCAGTTTACAGGGAGTTGGGGGCTACACCTTC. Amino acid sequence: CASSLQGVGGYTF.

The chain employs TRBV28 and TRBJ1-1, with 9 bases fitting TRBD1. Germline CDR1 reads MDHEN; CDR2 reads SYDVKM. This CDR3 spans 14 amino acids. Losses at the gene ends were 4 bases for V and 4 bases for J; bases not matched to a gene: 4. The CDR3 reads CASSSNRGLTEAFF. The CDR3 DNA sequence: TGTGCCAGCAGTTCTAACAGGGGGCTCACTGAAGCTTTCTTT.

The sample holds a few counts of this clonotype. The V gene is TRBV30, the J gene TRBJ1-4; D is possibly TRBD1 (5 bases). Deletions cut 3 bases from V and 8 bases from J, with 13 bases between. From germline, CDR1 is GTSNPN and CDR2 SVGIG (reference sequence). This CDR3 region has 13 residues. The CDR3: CAWSGTLGEKLFF. CDR3 DNA sequence: TGTGCCTGGAGCGGGACTTTGGGGGAAAAACTGTTTTTT.

This clonotype has ten or more counts. DNA for the CDR3: TGTGCCAGCAGTGAAGAGGAGGCCAAAAACATTCAGTACTTC. Protein sequence: CASSEEEAKNIQYF. The chain links TRBV2 to TRBJ2-4; D is undetermined. The CDR3 totals 14 residues. Germline V gene sequence: CDR1 SNHLY, CDR2 FYNNEI. V was shortened by 1 base and J by 1 base, with 5 bases between the two germline ends.

This chain connects TRBV25-1 to TRBJ2-5; D unclear. CDR3 length: 14 amino acids. The V end was cut by 1 base, the J end by 5 bases, with 11 bases between. The V gene's germline CDR1 is MGHDK and CDR2 SYGVNS. As DNA, the CDR3 is TGTGCCAGCAGTGAATTGGAGTGGCGGGAGACCCAGTACTTC. Translation: CASSELEWRETQYF.

This clonotype has just one count. The CDR3 bases are TGCAGTGCTGGAGGTGGTTTTAGGCTCACTGAAGCTTTCTTT. Its translation: CSAGGGFRLTEAFF. This chain uses TRBV20-1 with TRBJ1-1; D gene uncertain. Trimming removed 5 bases from V and 4 bases from J, with 17 bases in between. From germline, CDR1 is DFQATT and CDR2 SNEGSKA (reference sequence). The CDR3 contains 14 residues.

A note on this clonotype: Relative to the germline gene, one junction end is altered; a read error may explain this. This CDR3 is CVSSLGDEQYF. DNA of the CDR3: TGTGTCAGCAGTTTGGGGGACGAGCAGTACTTC. This rearrangement joins TRBV6-2 or TRBV6-3 to TRBJ2-7; possibly TRBD1 or TRBD2 for D (5 bases each). The CDR3 sequence is 11 residues long. Germline CDR1 is MNHEY and CDR2 is SVGEGT.

Note on this clonotype: This may come from a read error, since a much larger clone is one base off. The chain links TRBV6-2 or TRBV6-3 to TRBJ1-4; D remains unclear. The CDR3 has 15 residues. V was pared by 4 bases and J by 8 bases, with 17 bases between. Per the germline V gene, CDR1 is MNHEY and CDR2 is SVGEGT. CDR3 DNA sequence: TGTGCCAGCAGTTCACAAGGATCCCACGGGGAAAAACTGTTTTTT. As protein: CASSSQGSHGEKLFF.

The chain combines TRBV28 with TRBJ1-1; TRBD1 might be the D (5 bases). The CDR3 length is 10 residues. Trimming cost V 10 bases and J 5 bases, with 8 bases left between them. Germline V gene lookup returns CDR1 MDHEN and CDR2 SYDVKM. The CDR3 protein is CAIGTTEAFF. The CDR3 coding sequence is TGTGCCATAGGGACGACTGAAGCTTTCTTT.

This clonotype was observed a handful of times. The genes are TRBV11-1 and TRBJ2-1, with TRBD1 as a possible D gene (6 bases). CDR1 and CDR2 from the germline V gene are SGHAT and FQDESV (reference sequence). The V end was cut by 3 bases, the J end by 0 bases, with 15 bases between. The CDR3 consists of 17 residues. The CDR3 DNA reads as TGTGCCAGCAGCTTCTCCCCGACAGGAGGCTCCTACAATGAGCAGTTCTTC. This sequence encodes CASSFSPTGGSYNEQFF.

This clonotype was observed a few times. The gene calls are TRBV5-6 and TRBJ2-7; TRBD1 or TRBD2 may be the D gene (5 bases each). Germline CDR1 SGHDT, CDR2 YYEEEE. V was clipped by 3 bases and J by 3 bases, with 19 bases between them. The CDR3 totals 16 residues. Here the CDR3 reads CASSWAEGRVLYEQYF. The CDR3 DNA reads as TGTGCCAGCAGCTGGGCTGAGGGGCGGGTGCTCTACGAGCAGTACTTC.